The present T cell receptor beta chain was sequenced within a study of beta chain features in type 1 diabetes. CD45RO/CCR7/CD25/CD127/CD95/CD27 staining was used to isolate CD4+ naive, central memory, regulatory and stem cell-like memory cells by sorting. Populations isolated by sorting all had purity greater than 95%. Whole-study results and caveats: Shorter TCRB CDR3s, moderately but significantly so, marked every one of the four CD4+ subsets in Type 1 diabetes patients. Any role of HLA type in TCRB rearrangement remained unresolved here.

Details on this clone: The antigen is undetermined.

V was cut by 5 bases and J by 3 bases, with 13 bases left in between. The germline V gene encodes CDR1 LNHDA and CDR2 SQIVND (reference sequence). This CDR3 is 14 amino acids long. Expressed TCRB transcripts were sequenced, since all the RNA that had been isolated was reverse transcribed. Some clones are missing from TCRdb's copy, which holds only in-frame ones; the method was immunoSEQ multiplex PCR. The table has under 200,000 clones, about 8.1% seen once. The gene calls are TRBV19 and TRBJ1-1; tentative D call: TRBD1 (5 bases). The sequenced sample consisted of central memory CD4+ T cells from blood. This TCR derives from a man aged 18 to 30 in good health. The CDR3 DNA reads as TGTGCCAGTAGTCAGGGCCGTTGGGACACTGAAGCTTTCTTT. It is translated as CASSQGRWDTEAFF.